This is a list of T cell receptor beta chains from one sample in a study of cytotoxic CD8 clonotypes in ibrutinib-treated CLL. Profiling relied on immunoSEQ multiplex PCR, and the TCRdb table lists in-frame clones only, not all of them. The sample carries some 140,000 clones, around 80% recorded once. Sequencing used PBMCs, obtained after 24 months of ibrutinib treatment. These receptor sequences come from a human donor with chronic lymphocytic leukemia. The CDR3 runs from the conserved cysteine through the conserved F or W. The order of the fields is V gene, D gene, J gene, clone size, CDR3 protein, CDR3 DNA. The D gene is left open where the match is weak. Clone size, where shown, is once, few, many, or a class for clones that have expanded.

TRBV11-2	TRBD2	TRBJ2-1	NA	CASSLEGTSRGREQFF	TGTGCCAGCAGCTTAGAAGGGACTAGCAGGGGTCGGGAGCAGTTCTTC
TRBV6-5	TRBD1	TRBJ1-6	many	CASSPGTVNSPLHF	TGTGCCAGCAGTCCCGGGACAGTTAATTCACCCCTCCACTTT
TRBV10-3	NA	TRBJ2-3	NA	CAISELGDDTQYF	TGTGCCATCAGTGAGTTGGGGGACGATACGCAGTATTTT
TRBV5-4	TRBD2	TRBJ2-5	NA	CASSLASSGAQTQYF	TGTGCCAGCAGCTTGGCCTCTAGCGGGGCACAGACCCAGTACTTC
TRBV30	TRBD1	TRBJ2-7	NA	CAWNLGQGAYEQYF	TGTGCCTGGAACCTCGGACAGGGGGCCTACGAGCAGTACTTC
TRBV18	NA	TRBJ2-6	NA	CASSPNSGANVLTF	TGTGCCAGCTCACCTAACTCTGGGGCCAACGTCCTGACTTTC
TRBV28	NA	TRBJ2-7	NA	CATTIDSSYEQYF	TGTGCCACCACTATCGACAGCTCCTACGAGCAGTACTTC
TRBV29-1	NA	TRBJ1-1	once	CSVDWIAEAFF	TGCAGCGTTGATTGGATCGCTGAAGCTTTCTTT
TRBV6-5	NA	TRBJ1-2	NA	CASSYGGGGYGYTF	TGTGCCAGCAGTTACGGTGGAGGCGGCTATGGCTACACCTTC
TRBV5-5	TRBD1	TRBJ1-2	NA	CASSLATGGEHYGYTF	TGTGCCAGCAGCTTGGCCACAGGGGGCGAACACTATGGCTACACCTTC
TRBV7-9	TRBD1	TRBJ2-7	NA	CASSSGGRTGGHEQYF	TGTGCCAGCAGCTCGGGGGGTCGTACAGGGGGCCACGAGCAGTACTTC
TRBV5-8	TRBD1	TRBJ2-2	NA	CASSKGQGDTGELFF	TGTGCCAGCAGCAAGGGACAGGGAGACACCGGGGAGCTGTTTTTT
TRBV5-4	TRBD1	TRBJ1-2	NA	CASSLANLDRGPLDGYTF	TGTGCCAGCAGCTTGGCCAATCTCGACAGGGGGCCCCTGGATGGCTACACCTTC
TRBV7-9	NA	TRBJ1-6	few	CASSLPGVNNSPLHF	TGTGCCAGCAGCTTACCAGGGGTAAATAATTCACCCCTCCACTTT
TRBV5-6	NA	TRBJ2-2	NA	CASSLLGGPNTGELFF	TGTGCCAGCAGCTTGTTGGGGGGGCCGAACACCGGGGAGCTGTTTTTT
TRBV14	NA	TRBJ2-1	few	CASSQGRHNEQFF	TGTGCCAGCAGCCAAGGACGGCACAATGAGCAGTTCTTC
TRBV27	NA	TRBJ1-6	NA	CASSLSKQRSPLHF	TGTGCCAGCAGTTTATCAAAGCAACGTTCACCCCTCCACTTT
TRBV7-2	TRBD2	TRBJ2-3	NA	CASSLGSGGDTQYF	TGTGCCAGCAGCTTAGGTAGCGGGGGAGATACGCAGTATTTT
TRBV7-3	NA	TRBJ1-5	NA	CASSLRAQGKHSNQPQHF	TGTGCCAGCAGCTTAAGAGCCCAGGGCAAACATAGCAATCAGCCCCAGCATTTT
TRBV7-2	TRBD2	TRBJ2-5	NA	CASRPSGQETQYF	TGTGCCAGCAGACCTAGCGGACAAGAGACCCAGTACTTC
TRBV2	NA	TRBJ1-1	NA	CASARPTNTEAFF	TGTGCCTCAGCGAGACCGACGAACACTGAAGCTTTCTTT
TRBV18	TRBD1	TRBJ2-2	NA	CASSPRQGPTGELFF	TGTGCCAGCTCACCCAGACAGGGTCCCACCGGGGAGCTGTTTTTT
TRBV5-1	NA	TRBJ2-7	NA	CASSLVAGPAYEQYF	TGCGCCAGCAGCTTGGTGGCAGGTCCGGCCTACGAGCAGTACTTC
TRBV7-2	TRBD2	TRBJ2-5	NA	CASSLTSVETQYF	TGTGCCAGCAGCTTAACTAGCGTGGAGACCCAGTACTTC
TRBV2	TRBD2	TRBJ2-3	NA	CASRGLAGGDTDPDTQYF	TGTGCCAGCAGGGGGCTAGCGGGCGGGGATACTGATCCGGATACGCAGTATTTT
TRBV6-4	TRBD1	TRBJ1-1	NA	CASSDSGGYGDTEAFF	TGTGCCAGCAGTGACTCAGGGGGCTACGGGGACACTGAAGCTTTCTTT
TRBV7-7	NA	TRBJ2-3	NA	CASSLGRTDTQYF	TGTGCCAGCAGTTTGGGACGGACAGATACGCAGTATTTT
TRBV4-3	NA	TRBJ1-5	NA	CASSQAVSQPQHF	TGCGCCAGCAGCCAAGCGGTTTCTCAGCCCCAGCATTTT
TRBV19	NA	TRBJ1-2	NA	CASSIDRRPTYGYTF	TGTGCCAGTAGTATAGATCGGAGACCAACCTATGGCTACACCTTC
TRBV28	NA	TRBJ1-4	NA	CASSLSEQTGGNEKLFF	TGTGCCAGCAGTTTATCGGAACAAACAGGAGGTAATGAAAAACTGTTTTTT
TRBV6-5	NA	TRBJ1-3	NA	CASSYSDWSSGNTIYF	TGTGCCAGCAGTTACTCGGACTGGAGCTCTGGAAACACCATATATTTT
TRBV27	NA	TRBJ2-2	NA	CASSLPNTGELFF	TGTGCCAGCAGTTTACCGAACACCGGGGAGCTGTTTTTT
TRBV18	NA	TRBJ1-5	NA	CASSPEGGNKPQHF	TGTGCCAGCTCACCAGAAGGGGGTAATAAGCCCCAGCATTTT
TRBV5-4	NA	TRBJ2-3	NA	CASSLASGADTQYF	TGTGCCAGCAGCTTGGCCTCTGGGGCAGATACGCAGTATTTT
TRBV5-1	TRBD1	TRBJ2-7	NA	CASSFNRGRLYEQYF	TGCGCCAGCAGCTTCAACAGGGGGAGGCTCTACGAGCAGTACTTC
TRBV19	TRBD1	TRBJ2-1	NA	CATGTGYNEQFF	TGTGCCACTGGGACAGGCTACAATGAGCAGTTCTTC
TRBV28	TRBD1	TRBJ1-3	NA	CASSLLGTGRSGNTIYF	TGTGCCAGCAGTTTATTGGGGACAGGGAGGTCTGGAAACACCATATATTTT
TRBV7-3	TRBD2	TRBJ2-5	NA	CASSPYSGGVRETQYF	TGTGCCAGCAGCCCGTATAGCGGGGGGGTAAGGGAGACCCAGTACTTC
TRBV27	TRBD1	TRBJ1-3	once	CASRPQGWGNTIYF	TGTGCCAGCAGACCACAGGGGTGGGGAAACACCATATATTTT
TRBV14	NA	TRBJ1-2	NA	CASSQGSAEWPYGYTF	TGTGCCAGCAGCCAAGGGTCAGCGGAATGGCCCTATGGCTACACCTTC
TRBV19	TRBD2	TRBJ2-7	once	CASSIGAGGLLYEQYF	TGTGCCAGTAGTATCGGAGCGGGAGGACTCCTCTACGAGCAGTACTTC
TRBV5-1	TRBD2	TRBJ2-5	NA	CASSDAAGDRETQYF	TGCGCCAGCAGCGACGCGGCGGGGGACCGAGAGACCCAGTACTTC
TRBV6-5	TRBD1	TRBJ2-7	once	CASSPRTGATYEQYF	TGTGCCAGCAGTCCGCGGACAGGCGCGACCTACGAGCAGTACTTC
TRBV6-4	NA	TRBJ1-1	NA	CASSVSLGTEAFF	TGTGCCAGCAGTGTCTCTTTGGGGACTGAAGCTTTCTTT
TRBV7-2	TRBD2	TRBJ2-1	NA	CASSLGARFAGAGENEQFF	TGTGCCAGCAGCTTAGGGGCTCGATTCGCCGGGGCGGGGGAAAATGAGCAGTTCTTC
TRBV7-9	NA	TRBJ2-7	NA	CASSLLGPTYEQYF	TGTGCCAGCAGCTTACTTGGACCGACCTACGAGCAGTACTTC
TRBV30	NA	TRBJ1-5	NA	CAWNIGDTRNQPQHF	TGTGCCTGGAACATCGGGGACACCCGCAATCAGCCCCAGCATTTT
TRBV7-9	TRBD2	TRBJ2-7	NA	CASTVIGLASFEQYF	TGTGCCAGCACTGTGATCGGACTAGCCTCTTTTGAGCAGTACTTC
TRBV10-3	TRBD2	TRBJ2-3	NA	CASKGGGANEKDTQYF	TGTGCGTCGAAGGGCGGGGGGGCCAATGAGAAAGATACGCAGTATTTT
TRBV7-9	NA	TRBJ1-1	few	CASSSLVGTEAFF	TGTGCCAGCAGCTCCCTAGTGGGCACTGAAGCTTTCTTT
TRBV6-5	TRBD2	TRBJ2-3	NA	CASSYQLAGFTNTQYF	TGTGCCAGCAGTTACCAACTAGCGGGGTTCACGAATACGCAGTATTTT
TRBV9	NA	TRBJ2-1	NA	CASSDTLTRPHNEQFF	TGTGCCAGCAGCGATACATTGACTAGACCACACAATGAGCAGTTCTTC
TRBV11-2	NA	TRBJ2-7	NA	CASSLAQGPAWEQYF	TGTGCCAGCAGCTTAGCCCAGGGCCCCGCTTGGGAGCAGTACTTC